The 26 T cell receptor beta chains reported below all come from one sample, sequenced in a study of radiotherapy plus CTLA-4 blockade in lung cancer. The assay was immunoSEQ multiplex PCR, and TCRdb's table has in-frame clones only and misses some. Of tens of thousands of clones listed, just over 75% were seen once; the top ten hold around 4.2%. The sample was peripheral blood, taken from a patient treated with radiotherapy plus ipilimumab. These receptors all stem from a human donor with non-small cell lung cancer who had a partial response to radiotherapy plus ipilimumab.

The rearrangement links TRBV19 to TRBJ2-1; TRBD2 matches 9 bases. Trimming at V came to 5 bases and at J to 6 bases, leaving 8 bases not matched to a gene. The CDR3 extends over 15 amino acids. CDR1 LNHDA and CDR2 SQIVND come from the germline V gene (reference sequence). The DNA of the CDR3 is TGTGCCAGTAGTGTGGTAAGCGGGGGGAGCAATGAGCAGTTCTTC. Translated, it gives CASSVVSGGSNEQFF.

This chain connects TRBV27 to TRBJ1-1, with 11 bases that match TRBD1. CDR1 and CDR2 from the germline V gene are MNHEY and SMNVEV (reference sequence). The CDR3 is 16 residues long. J lost 2 bases, V lost 2 bases, and 4 bases had no gene match. CDR3 bases: TGTGCCAGCAGTTTAGGGACAGGGGGAGCAAACACTGAAGCTTTCTTT. The encoded protein is CASSLGTGGANTEAFF.

The CDR3 DNA follows: TGTGCCAGCACGAACCAGGGACAGGACTCATACGAGCAGTACTTC. Amino acid sequence: CASTNQGQDSYEQYF. The chain combines TRBV2 with TRBJ2-7; 8 nucleotides agree with TRBD1. V shed 7 bases and J 4 bases; nucleotides not matched to a gene: 12. The CDR3 totals 15 residues. Germline V gene sequence: CDR1 SNHLY, CDR2 FYNNEI.

The rearrangement links TRBV28 to TRBJ2-7; tentatively, D is TRBD1 (6 bases). V lost 8 bases, J lost 0 bases, and 8 bases lay in between. This CDR3 is 12 amino acids long. Germline lookup yields CDR1 MDHEN and CDR2 SYDVKM. The CDR3 DNA sequence: TGTGCCAGCGGGACATCCTCCTACGAGCAGTACTTC. Translated, it gives CASGTSSYEQYF.

V and J are TRBV5-5 and TRBJ2-7; 7 positions match TRBD1. The length of the CDR3 is 15 residues. Germline CDR1 reads SGHKS; CDR2 reads YYEKEE (reference sequence). V gave up 0 bases and J gave up 0 bases; unmatched junction bases: 3. The CDR3: CASSLAGTASYEQYF. For the CDR3, the DNA is TGTGCCAGCAGCTTGGCCGGGACAGCCTCCTACGAGCAGTACTTC.

This clone was detected only once. CDR3 residues: CASSASIGTGGSYNSPLHF. The CDR3 DNA sequence: TGTGCCAGCAGCGCTTCGATCGGGACAGGGGGCTCCTATAATTCACCCCTCCACTTT. The J gene is TRBJ1-6, the V gene TRBV11-2, with 11 bases lining up with TRBD1. The length of the CDR3 is 19 residues. J lost 0 bases, V lost 5 bases, and 9 bases had no gene match. Germline V lookup: CDR1 SGHAT, CDR2 FQNNGV.

V is TRBV19 and J is TRBJ1-2, with TRBD1 matching 9 bases. Losses at the gene ends were 5 bases for V and 1 base for J; bases not matched to a gene: 2. The CDR3 has 14 amino acids. Per the germline V gene, CDR1 is LNHDA and CDR2 is SQIVND (reference sequence). CDR3 sequence reads: CASSGQGFNYGYTF. The CDR3 DNA is TGTGCCAGTAGTGGACAGGGGTTTAACTATGGCTACACCTTC. The full variable domain, rest sourced from reference TRBV19 and TRBJ1-2, is DGGITQSPKYLFRKEGQNVTLSCEQNLNHDAMYWYRQDPGQGLRLIYYSQIVNDFQKGDIAEGYSVSREKKESFPLTVTSAQKNPTAFYLCASSGQGFNYGYTFGSGTRLTVV.

This chain connects TRBV23-1 to TRBJ2-7; D might be TRBD2 (5 bases). TRBV23-1 is an ORF, with its function uncertain. V dropped 2 bases and J dropped 5 bases, with 10 bases sitting between them. The CDR3 has 13 residues. The CDR3 DNA reads TGCGCCAGCAGTCAAAGTAAGGGAGACGAGCAGTACTTC. Amino acid sequence: CASSQSKGDEQYF.

The chain recombines TRBV7-2 with TRBJ2-1, with a tentative D call TRBD2 (5 bases). The V end was cut by 3 bases, the J end by 1 base, with 10 bases between. Germline V lookup: CDR1 SGHTA, CDR2 FQGNSA. The CDR3 is made up of 15 amino acids. The CDR3 nucleotides are TGTGCCAGCAGCTTCGGGGTCACTTCCTACAATGAGCAGTTCTTC. Encoded protein: CASSFGVTSYNEQFF.

The chain is built from TRBV19 and TRBJ1-1; no clear D gene. Germline V gene sequence: CDR1 LNHDA, CDR2 SQIVND (reference sequence). The CDR3 is 14 residues long. V was clipped by 6 bases and J by 8 bases, with 19 bases between them. The CDR3 here is CASRIQLRGSEAFF. DNA for the CDR3: TGTGCCAGTAGAATACAGCTCCGCGGGTCGGAAGCTTTCTTT.

CDR3 nucleotides: TGTGCCAGCAGCCAAAGGACAGGGGGTTATGGTGAAGCTTTCTTT. Encoded protein: CASSQRTGGYGEAFF. V usage is TRBV6-5 and J usage is TRBJ1-1, with 10 bases matching TRBD1. V was pared by 6 bases and J by 7 bases, with 11 bases of the junction left unmatched. From germline, CDR1 is MNHEY and CDR2 SVGAGI. The CDR3 length is 15 residues.

This chain joins TRBV19 and TRBJ1-1, with 12 bases fitting TRBD1. Germline lookup yields CDR1 LNHDA and CDR2 SQIVND (reference sequence). This CDR3 region has 16 residues. V was pared by 7 bases and J by 4 bases, with 10 bases of the junction left unmatched. CDR3 region: CASTLRGTGGFTEAFF. CDR3 bases: TGTGCCAGTACTCTTCGGGGGACAGGGGGCTTCACTGAAGCTTTCTTT.

The V call is TRBV7-3, the J call TRBJ2-1; the D gene is possibly TRBD2 (5 bases). The germline CDR1 and CDR2 sequences are SGHTA and FQGTGA. V lost 2 bases and J lost 3, with 8 bases in between. CDR3 length: 14 amino acids. The CDR3, as DNA: TGTGCCAGCAGCTTATACGGGGACTACAATGAGCAGTTCTTC. It yields the protein CASSLYGDYNEQFF.

J is TRBJ2-1 and V is TRBV6-1; possibly TRBD2 for D (5 bases). CDR3 length equals 16 residues. Trimming stripped 2 bases from V and 2 bases from J, with 13 bases between. Germline V lookup: CDR1 MNHNS, CDR2 SASEGT. CDR3 region: CASSELVGRAYNEQFF. As DNA, the CDR3 is TGTGCCAGCAGTGAACTTGTAGGGAGAGCCTACAATGAGCAGTTCTTC.

The V and J genes are TRBV7-9 and TRBJ2-7; 7 bases map to TRBD2. J gave up 2 bases and V 5 bases, and 3 bases lay outside the gene matches. Germline V gene lookup returns CDR1 SEHNR and CDR2 FQNEAQ (reference sequence). CDR3 length: 13 residues. CDR3 sequence (DNA): TGTGCCAGCAGCGAAGGGACTACCTACGAGCAGTACTTC. It specifies CASSEGTTYEQYF.

This clone was counted between two and nine times. V and J are TRBV4-2 and TRBJ1-1, with 10 bases matching TRBD1. V was pared by 0 bases and J by 10 bases, with 5 bases of the junction left unmatched. Germline V CDR1 and CDR2: LGHNA, YNFKEQ. The CDR3 loop spans 14 amino acids. The CDR3 loop reads CASSQEDRGPRAFF. For the CDR3, the DNA is TGTGCCAGCAGCCAAGAAGACAGGGGGCCTAGAGCTTTCTTT.

This rearrangement joins TRBV19 to TRBJ2-7, with D unresolved. Germline CDR1 LNHDA, CDR2 SQIVND (reference sequence). V was clipped by 1 base and J by 6 bases, with 16 bases between them. The length of the CDR3 is 15 residues. CDR3 sequence reads: CASSIVSGYSGEQYF. CDR3 nucleotide sequence: TGTGCCAGTAGTATAGTGTCCGGGTACTCCGGCGAGCAGTACTTC.

The chain carries TRBV19 and TRBJ1-1; 7 nucleotides match TRBD1. Trimming cost V 5 bases and J 8 bases; bases outside gene matches: 11. Germline CDR1 reads LNHDA; CDR2 reads SQIVND (reference sequence). This CDR3 is 14 amino acids long. This CDR3 is CASSPKLTGTEAFF. As DNA, the CDR3 is TGTGCCAGTAGTCCAAAACTGACAGGGACCGAAGCTTTCTTT. Full variable domain (remainder filled in from reference TRBV19 and TRBJ1-1): DGGITQSPKYLFRKEGQNVTLSCEQNLNHDAMYWYRQDPGQGLRLIYYSQIVNDFQKGDIAEGYSVSREKKESFPLTVTSAQKNPTAFYLCASSPKLTGTEAFFGQGTRLTVV.

CDR3 in amino acids: CASSEPIVYEQYF. The CDR3 region has the DNA TGTGCCAGCAGTGAACCAATTGTGTACGAGCAGTACTTC. This chain links TRBV6-1 with TRBJ2-7, with unresolved D. CDR1 MNHNS and CDR2 SASEGT come from the germline V gene. V was trimmed by 2 bases and J by 4 bases, leaving 9 bases between them. The CDR3 runs to 13 residues.

The chain uses TRBV28 and TRBJ2-7, with 10 bases identical to TRBD2. The V gene end was trimmed by 6 bases and the J gene end by 3 bases; junction bases not matched to a gene: 11. This CDR3 has 16 residues. Germline values: CDR1 MDHEN, CDR2 SYDVKM. The DNA for the CDR3 is TGTGCCAGCAGAGCGGGGGGGGTGGCAGGGGGCTACGAGCAGTACTTC. Its protein is CASRAGGVAGGYEQYF. Filled out from reference TRBV28 and TRBJ2-7, the complete variable domain reads DVKVTQSSRYLVKRTGEKVFLECVQDMDHENMFWYRQDPGLGLRLIYFSYDVKMKEKGDIPEGYSVSREKKERFSLILESASTNQTSMYLCASRAGGVAGGYEQYFGPGTRLTVT.

The V call is TRBV19, the J call TRBJ2-5; a possible D gene is TRBD2 (6 bases). The V and J ends lost 4 bases and 1 base respectively, with 10 bases between them. Germline V CDR1 and CDR2: LNHDA, SQIVND (reference sequence). This CDR3 region has 14 residues. Here the CDR3 DNA reads TGTGCCAGTAGTACGGGACTTCTCCAAGAGACCCAGTACTTC. Its protein is CASSTGLLQETQYF.

This chain connects TRBV5-5 to TRBJ1-2; the match to TRBD1 covers 7 bases. This CDR3 contains 15 residues. Germline trimming cut 0 bases from V and 4 bases from J; bases unmatched to any gene: 6. The V gene's germline CDR1 is SGHKS and CDR2 YYEKEE (reference sequence). CDR3 loop: CASSLEGTALYGYTF. In nucleotides, the CDR3 is TGTGCCAGCAGCTTGGAAGGGACAGCCCTCTATGGCTACACCTTC.

The rearrangement links TRBV7-9 to TRBJ1-6; the match to TRBD1 covers 7 bases. V dropped 5 bases and J dropped 7; count of bases not matched to a gene: 5. This CDR3 region has 14 residues. The germline V gene encodes CDR1 SEHNR and CDR2 FQNEAQ (reference sequence). The CDR3 loop is CASSTGTANSPLHF. The CDR3 DNA reads TGTGCCAGCAGCACCGGGACAGCAAATTCACCCCTCCACTTT.

The chain has TRBV25-1 and TRBJ1-4; 8 positions agree with TRBD1. The CDR3 consists of 18 residues. Germline lookup yields CDR1 MGHDK and CDR2 SYGVNS. V lost 4 bases, J lost 3 bases, and 13 bases stayed unmatched. This chain's CDR3 is CASSANWTGKVSNEKLFF. CDR3 coding DNA: TGTGCCAGCAGTGCTAATTGGACAGGGAAGGTCTCTAATGAAAAACTGTTTTTT.

The rearrangement uses TRBV27 and TRBJ2-3; 9 bases agree with TRBD2. This CDR3 contains 16 residues. The ends lost 1 base at V and 4 bases at J; junction bases unmatched: 6. Germline V gives CDR1 MNHEY, CDR2 SMNVEV (reference sequence). The CDR3 loop is CASSLYGGGAPDTQYF. The DNA for the CDR3 is TGTGCCAGCAGTTTATATGGCGGGGGGGCCCCAGATACGCAGTATTTT.

CDR3 bases: TGTGCCAGCAGCTTAGTCTCCACCGGGGAGCTGTTTTTT. Translating gives CASSLVSTGELFF. This chain connects TRBV7-2 to TRBJ2-2; D is ambiguous. Trimming left V 1 base short and J 4 bases short, with 4 bases between. Germline loops: CDR1 SGHTA, CDR2 FQGNSA. The CDR3 runs to 13 residues.